This T cell receptor (beta chain) was recorded in a study of CD8 T cells in ankylosing spondylitis. There are many counts of this clonotype. Trimming at V came to 4 bases and at J to 0 bases, leaving 5 bases not matched to a gene. The CDR3 extends over 15 amino acids. Germline CDR1 and CDR2: SGHRS and YFSETQ. TCRdb reprocessed the 5' RACE reads via MiXCR and lists one record per CDR3 protein. The sample has 100,000 to 150,000 distinct CDR3 sequences; around 9.3% are singletons. The V call is TRBV5-1, the J call TRBJ2-3; 7 bases agree with TRBD1. This sequence originates from a male donor with ankylosing spondylitis or in good health (not recorded which). Sequenced sample: blood, either unsorted or a sorted T cell fraction (not recorded which). This chain's CDR3 is CASSMGQLSTDTQYF. DNA for the CDR3: TGCGCCAGCAGCATGGGACAGCTGAGCACAGATACGCAGTATTTT.